The clone carrying this T cell receptor beta chain turned up a few times. What it binds is unknown. The sample originates from a study of cytomegalovirus exposure and HLA in healthy donors. Unrecorded immune exposure was likely among donors, who were nominally healthy when sampled. Study-level results: Highest at DRB1 and lowest at HLA-C, TCR association rates differed among HLA loci in a later analysis. The listing of 150 or so TCR beta chains classed them as cytomegalovirus-associated.

The primer mix had 60 Vbeta and 13 Jbeta primers. Sequencing was performed with immunoSEQ multiplex PCR; in TCRdb, only in-frame clones are kept and a portion is missing. The data contain about 82,000 clones, around 73% of them singletons. Trimming at V came to 4 bases and at J to 2 bases, leaving 6 bases not matched to a gene. The CDR3 is 15 amino acids. Germline lookup yields CDR1 MNHEY and CDR2 SVGAGI. The origin of this receptor is a man aged 45-65 years in good health and CMV-seronegative. The sequencing sample was made of PBMCs. This chain uses TRBV6-5 with TRBJ1-1; 8 bases match TRBD1. This chain's CDR3 is CASSLGTGINTEAFF. CDR3 nucleotide sequence: TGTGCCAGCAGTTTAGGGACAGGAATAAACACTGAAGCTTTCTTT.